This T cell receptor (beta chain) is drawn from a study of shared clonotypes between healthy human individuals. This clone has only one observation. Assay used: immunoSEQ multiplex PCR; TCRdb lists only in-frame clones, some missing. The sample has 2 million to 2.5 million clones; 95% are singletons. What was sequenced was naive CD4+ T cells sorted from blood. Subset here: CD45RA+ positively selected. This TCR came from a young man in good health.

This chain's CDR3 is CASSFQTVSYEQYF. The DNA of the CDR3 is TGTGCCAGCAGCTTCCAGACAGTCTCCTACGAGCAGTACTTC. The chain uses TRBV7-9 and TRBJ2-7; possible D gene TRBD1, 5 bases. This CDR3 comprises 14 residues. With 3 bases removed from V and 0 bases from J, the gap between germline ends came to 9 bases. The germline CDR1 and CDR2 sequences are SEHNR and FQNEAQ (reference sequence).